A selection of T cell receptor beta chains follows, all from one sample in a study of T cell responses to AZD1222 COVID-19 vaccine. Clones were read by immunoSEQ multiplex PCR, and TCRdb kept only the in-frame ones, dropping some. This repertoire shows some 140,000 clones, around 90% found once; its top ten account for 1.9%. The material was peripheral blood, obtained on day 0 of AZD1222 vaccination. The receptors derive from an adult in good health. CDR3s include the opening cysteine and the closing phenylalanine or tryptophan. A D gene is named only where the DNA matches it firmly. The size of a clone is reported for some rows only, either as once, few or many, or as a class for expanded clones.

clone size	D gene	V gene	J gene	CDR3 protein	CDR3 DNA
.	.	TRBV2	TRBJ1-6	CASMEEGFKPANSPLHF	TGTGCCAGCATGGAGGAGGGCTTCAAACCGGCGAATTCACCCCTCCACTTT
once	.	TRBV4-1	TRBJ2-4	CASSQDTSPFGKNIQYF	TGCGCCAGCAGCCAAGATACCTCGCCGTTCGGCAAAAACATTCAGTACTTC
.	TRBD2	TRBV29-1	TRBJ2-1	CSVVDLAGGDYNEQFF	TGCAGCGTTGTTGACCTAGCGGGGGGAGATTACAATGAGCAGTTCTTC
once	.	TRBV29-1	TRBJ1-1	CSAPTGTENMNTEAFF	TGCAGCGCCCCAACTGGGACGGAGAATATGAACACTGAAGCTTTCTTT
few	.	TRBV7-9	TRBJ1-3	CASSLGSGAGNTIYF	TGTGCCAGCAGCTTAGGGTCCGGCGCTGGAAACACCATATATTTT
.	.	TRBV7-2	TRBJ1-2	CASILTGANYGYTF	TGTGCCAGCATCCTGACAGGAGCTAACTATGGCTACACCTTC
.	.	TRBV30	TRBJ1-1	CAQASNTEAFF	TGTGCCCAGGCCTCGAACACTGAAGCTTTCTTT
.	TRBD1	TRBV5-4	TRBJ2-3	CASSPDREGADTQYF	TGTGCCAGCAGCCCCGACAGGGAAGGGGCAGATACGCAGTATTTT
.	.	TRBV7-9	TRBJ1-5	CASSSGTGTGNQPQHF	TGTGCCAGCAGCTCTGGAACAGGGACGGGCAATCAGCCCCAGCATTTT
.	.	TRBV4-2	TRBJ2-5	CASSQSTSRDQTQYF	TGTGCCAGCAGCCAAAGCACTAGTCGCGACCAGACCCAGTACTTC
.	.	TRBV12-3/TRBV12-4	TRBJ2-7	CASSRDGYEQYF	TGTGCCAGCAGCAGGGACGGTTACGAGCAGTACTTC
.	TRBD1	TRBV5-1	TRBJ2-5	CASSLVGTGGQETQYF	TGCGCCAGCAGCTTGGTGGGGACAGGGGGCCAAGAGACCCAGTACTTC
.	.	TRBV6-1	TRBJ1-2	CASSEVVPRVESYTF	TGTGCCAGCAGTGAAGTAGTCCCCAGGGTTGAAAGCTACACCTTC
.	.	TRBV6-5	TRBJ1-2	CASSYSSGNYGYTF	TGTGCCAGCAGTTACTCGAGTGGGAACTATGGCTACACCTTC
.	.	TRBV11-2	TRBJ1-2	CASSRGGGARYGYTF	TGTGCCAGCAGCCGAGGGGGGGGCGCCCGGTATGGCTACACCTTC
.	.	TRBV19	TRBJ1-3	CASSTTFSRNTIYF	TGTGCCAGTAGTACCACGTTTAGTCGAAACACCATATATTTT
.	.	TRBV28	TRBJ2-7	CASSFREQYF	TGTGCCAGCAGTTTTCGCGAGCAGTACTTC
.	TRBD2	TRBV7-2	TRBJ2-2	CASSLTSGLRGLFF	TGTGCCAGCAGCCTAACTAGCGGGCTCCGAGGGCTGTTTTTT
few	.	TRBV6-2/TRBV6-3	TRBJ1-5	CASSDSGPVRDF	TGTGCCAGCAGTGACTCGGGGCCCGTGCGGGATTTT
.	.	TRBV27	TRBJ1-2	CASSLTTGFDDYTF	TGTGCCAGCAGTTTAACCACAGGGTTTGACGACTACACCTTC
few	.	TRBV4-1	TRBJ2-7	CASSQDRIAPLEQYF	TGCGCCAGCAGCCAAGATCGGATAGCCCCTTTGGAGCAGTACTTC
.	.	TRBV5-1	TRBJ2-7	CASSSGGQSYYEQYF	TGCGCCAGCAGCTCGGGGGGACAGTCCTACTACGAGCAGTACTTC
once	.	TRBV7-7	TRBJ2-7	CASSLSQGGGYEQYF	TGTGCCAGCAGCTTAAGCCAGGGTGGGGGCTACGAGCAGTACTTC
.	.	TRBV2	TRBJ1-1	CASTPVTVMNTEAFF	TGTGCCAGCACCCCTGTGACCGTTATGAACACTGAAGCTTTCTTT
once	.	TRBV11-3	TRBJ2-1	CASSFTSSNEQFF	TGTGCCAGCAGCTTTACTAGTTCGAATGAGCAGTTCTTC
.	.	TRBV18	TRBJ1-2	CASSPLSGQTAYGYTF	TGTGCCAGCTCACCACTATCGGGACAAACCGCGTATGGCTACACCTTC
.	TRBD2	TRBV29-1	TRBJ2-1	CSATPGTSGMYNEQFF	TGCAGCGCCACGCCCGGGACTAGCGGCATGTACAATGAGCAGTTCTTC
.	.	TRBV3-1/TRBV3-2	TRBJ1-3	CASSQERGTLSGNTIYF	TGTGCCAGCAGCCAAGAGCGGGGGACTCTCTCTGGAAACACCATATATTTT
.	.	TRBV5-6	TRBJ1-2	CASSSGPRRGYTF	TGTGCCAGCAGCTCGGGTCCGCGGAGAGGCTACACCTTC
.	TRBD1	TRBV30	TRBJ1-2	CAWSPGQGRGYTF	TGTGCCTGGAGTCCAGGACAGGGGAGAGGCTACACCTTC
few	.	TRBV6-1	TRBJ2-7	CASSEALTYEQYF	TGTGCCAGCAGTGAAGCCTTGACGTACGAGCAGTACTTC
.	TRBD1	TRBV18	TRBJ2-1	CASSSDRGHNEQFF	TGTGCCAGCTCCTCGGACAGGGGCCACAATGAGCAGTTCTTC
.	.	TRBV30	TRBJ1-2	CAWSPGRQTYGYTF	TGTGCCTGGAGCCCGGGACGGCAGACCTATGGCTACACCTTC
.	.	TRBV5-1	TRBJ1-2	CASSLEGANGYTF	TGCGCCAGCAGCTTAGAGGGCGCAAATGGCTACACCTTC
.	.	TRBV4-3	TRBJ2-3	CASSQASHRGTDTQYF	TGCGCCAGCAGCCAAGCATCCCACAGGGGCACAGATACGCAGTATTTT
.	TRBD1	TRBV28	TRBJ1-5	CASSQSYRGSNQPQHF	TGTGCCAGCAGTCAATCTTACAGGGGTAGCAATCAGCCCCAGCATTTT
.	.	TRBV3-1/TRBV3-2	TRBJ1-1	CASTKNGVNTEAFF	TGTGCCAGCACCAAAAACGGGGTGAACACTGAAGCTTTCTTT